The subject of this entry is one TCR beta chain. The data were taken from a study of blood T cell repertoires in COVID-19. Study context: The analysed material was cDNA or gDNA that came from T cells, B-cell-depleted T cells, or PBMCs.

The assay was immunoSEQ multiplex PCR, and TCRdb's table has in-frame clones only and misses some. Of 240,000 or so clones listed, 82% were seen once; the top ten hold around an eighth. J was trimmed by 8 bases and V by 6 bases; bases with no gene match: 7. This CDR3 spans 13 amino acids. Per the germline V gene, CDR1 is MDHEN and CDR2 is SYDVKM. The TCR originated in a woman in her sixties or seventies with active or convalescent COVID-19. The chain recombines TRBV28 with TRBJ1-2; 9 bases line up with TRBD1. The sequencing sample was made of peripheral blood. In DNA, the CDR3 is TGTGCCAGCAGCCCGACAGGGGGGGACGGCTACACCTTC. Encoded protein: CASSPTGGDGYTF.